Listed below are T cell receptor beta chains from one sample, sequenced in a study of cytomegalovirus exposure and HLA in healthy donors. The data were produced by immunoSEQ multiplex PCR, yet TCRdb's version contains in-frame clones alone and is incomplete. The data contain over 100,000 clones, about three quarters of them singletons. Input material: PBMCs. Receptors were obtained from a man aged 40-50 years in good health and CMV-seropositive. Both conserved end residues are trimmed from each CDR3.

j_call v_call cdr3_aa
TRBJ2-2 TRBV12-5 ASGLGNRGPGELF
TRBJ1-3 TRBV7-6 ASSSTSAGGAGGNTIY
TRBJ1-2 TRBV19 ASSPRQGNYGYT
TRBJ1-5 TRBV18 ASSDQGVWGQPQH
TRBJ1-1 TRBV19 ASSISRGGGLGTEAF
TRBJ2-3 TRBV7-9 ASRGGGGATDTQY
TRBJ2-7 TRBV6-5 ASSYDSADAYEQY
TRBJ2-3 TRBV28 ASLQAAASTDTQY
TRBJ1-4 TRBV19 ASSQGGTGFYEKLF
TRBJ1-4 TRBV30 AWSVRGQGSGQAGELF
TRBJ1-5 TRBV6-1 ASSLTGGNQPQH
TRBJ1-1 TRBV7-8 ASSSGQLNTEAF
TRBJ2-7 TRBV19 ASSITTRVAYEQY
TRBJ1-5 TRBV28 ASSPQGTNQPQH
TRBJ1-5 TRBV28 ASSWPGQQKSSFGNQPQH
TRBJ1-5 TRBV6-5 ASSYYQDQPQH
TRBJ2-7 TRBV28 ASRGGRQY
TRBJ2-1 TRBV10-1 ASSDPSGRPSGSYNEQF
TRBJ1-1 TRBV10-1 ASTSSGLTEAF
TRBJ2-5 TRBV2 ASSRRQQETQY
TRBJ1-4 TRBV18 ASSPRQGATNEKLF
TRBJ1-5 TRBV10-3 AISGQDSNQPQH
TRBJ2-5 TRBV29-1 SVETAGKETQY
TRBJ1-4 TRBV7-9 ASSLGTANEKLF
TRBJ1-1 TRBV5-6 ASSFVDMNTEAF
TRBJ1-5 TRBV28 ASSLGHSKQPQH
TRBJ2-5 TRBV7-8 ASSLSGRGGGETQY
TRBJ1-1 TRBV19 ASSIRRQPNTEAF
TRBJ1-4 TRBV7-6 ASSETGTGVEKLF
TRBJ2-7 TRBV10-1 ASSGLAGAYEQY
TRBJ2-7 TRBV5-1 ASARSPGYEQY
TRBJ2-1 TRBV19 ASARLAGGYNEQF
TRBJ1-3 TRBV30 AWSEKRGAGNTIY
TRBJ2-2 TRBV7-2 ASSLYNGELF
TRBJ2-3 TRBV7-9 ASSLDTQY
TRBJ2-3 TRBV28 ASSFGQGLGDTQY
TRBJ1-4 TRBV2 ASSRDRATNEKLF
TRBJ2-1 TRBV30 ARQGAGGHGEQF
TRBJ1-2 TRBV7-8 ASSFQGSYGYT
TRBJ2-1 TRBV28 ASSDPGLYNEQF
TRBJ2-5 TRBV6-1 ASSEMSGETQY
TRBJ2-1 TRBV5-1 ASSLGGTTYSYNEQF
TRBJ1-6 TRBV4-1 ASSQPGTGPHSPLH
TRBJ2-6 TRBV28 ASSYSISGLAGANVLT
TRBJ2-7 TRBV15 ATSRDLSTISYEQY
TRBJ2-3 TRBV4-2 ASSPGGATDTQY
TRBJ1-1 TRBV5-8 ASSLGAGGAF
TRBJ1-2 TRBV5-1 ASSLAGDRGYGYT
TRBJ1-1 TRBV28 ASTPGGMNTEAF
TRBJ2-1 TRBV5-6 ASSTQDRGRYNEQF